This T cell receptor (beta chain) was observed in a study of T cells in Graves' hyperthyroidism and ophthalmopathy. This clonotype was found a few times. Authors of the study amplified TCR beta CDR3 regions from RNA transcripts. TCR CDR3 underwent first-round RT-PCR with the HTBI primer set. TCRdb fed the multiplex PCR reads into MiXCR, producing one record per CDR3 protein. The sample has about 640,000 distinct CDR3 sequences; 20% are singletons. The clonotype comes from a man younger than 45 with Graves' ophthalmopathy. Source material: blood.

The CDR3 reads CASSSGQGGTTDTQYF. The CDR3 DNA reads TGTGCCAGCAGCTCCGGACAGGGTGGGACAACAGATACGCAGTATTTT. The chain is built from TRBV7-9 and TRBJ2-3; 8 bases map to TRBD1. V shed 4 bases, J shed 3 bases, and the junction held 9 bases outside the gene matches. Per the germline V gene, CDR1 is SEHNR and CDR2 is FQNEAQ (reference sequence). This CDR3 contains 16 residues.